This TCR beta chain was retrieved from a study of blood T cell repertoires in COVID-19. Clones were sequenced by immunoSEQ multiplex PCR, and TCRdb holds only the in-frame ones, with some missing. The table lists around 310,000 clones, around nine tenths of them singletons, with 5% in the top ten. V lost 2 bases and J 3 bases, leaving 8 bases between the germline ends. The CDR3 loop spans 14 amino acids. Germline values: CDR1 SEHNR, CDR2 FQNEAQ (reference sequence). The sequencing sample was made of PBMCs or T cells enriched from blood (not recorded which). The source of this sequence is a man between 25 and 39 years old who had recovered from COVID-19. The chain uses TRBV7-9 and TRBJ2-1; maybe TRBD2 (6 bases). The CDR3 DNA is TGTGCCAGCAGCTTATCGGGGGACTACAATGAGCAGTTCTTC. Translation: CASSLSGDYNEQFF. Complete variable domain (other parts from reference TRBV7-9 and TRBJ2-1): DTGVSQNPRHKITKRGQNVTFRCDPISEHNRLYWYRQTLGQGPEFLTYFQNEAQLEKSRLLSDRFSAERPKGSFSTLEIQRTEQGDSAMYLCASSLSGDYNEQFFGPGTRLTVL.